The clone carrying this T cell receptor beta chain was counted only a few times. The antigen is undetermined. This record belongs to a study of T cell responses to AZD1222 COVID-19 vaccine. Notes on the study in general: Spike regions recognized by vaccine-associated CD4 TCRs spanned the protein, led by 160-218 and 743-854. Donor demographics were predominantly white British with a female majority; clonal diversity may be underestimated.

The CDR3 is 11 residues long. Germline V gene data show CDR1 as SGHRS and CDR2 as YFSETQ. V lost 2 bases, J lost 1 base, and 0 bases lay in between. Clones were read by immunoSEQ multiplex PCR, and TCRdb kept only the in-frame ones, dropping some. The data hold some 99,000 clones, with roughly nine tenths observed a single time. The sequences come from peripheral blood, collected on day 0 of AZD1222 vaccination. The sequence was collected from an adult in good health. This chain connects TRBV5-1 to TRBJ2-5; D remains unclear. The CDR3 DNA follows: TGCGCCAGCAGCTTCCAAGAGACCCAGTACTTC. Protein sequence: CASSFQETQYF.